The next 9 T cell receptor beta chains were all read from a single sample in a study of CD8 T cells in Susac syndrome. Random hexamers primed reverse transcription of roughly 0.45 to 1 ug RNA. Each CDR3 protein is one row after TCRdb ran MiXCR on the immunoSEQ multiplex PCR reads. The sample has some 100,000 distinct CDR3 sequences, 85% to 95% seen once. Sequencing input: CD4+ T cells from PBMCs. The receptors stem from a human donor with multiple sclerosis.

The chain is built from TRBV2 and TRBJ2-2; no clear D gene. V lost 2 bases, J lost 4 bases, and 11 bases lay in between. Germline CDR1 and CDR2: SNHLY and FYNNEI. CDR3 length equals 15 residues. CDR3 DNA: TGTGCCAGCAGTGAACTCCCGCGTTCCACCGGGGAGCTGTTTTTT. The encoded protein is CASSELPRSTGELFF.

The gene calls are TRBV11-3 and TRBJ2-3, with D uncertain. Per the germline V gene, CDR1 is SGHNT and CDR2 is YENEEA. V was clipped by 8 bases and J by 1 base, with 13 bases between them. The CDR3 covers 14 residues. CDR3 loop: CASLKGTGTDTQYF. CDR3 in DNA: TGTGCCAGCCTAAAGGGAACGGGCACAGATACGCAGTATTTT.

This clonotype has just a few counts. The CDR3, as DNA: TGCAGCGTTGAATCAATCGGGACAGGCGAGCAGTACTTC. It specifies CSVESIGTGEQYF. The V and J genes are TRBV29-1 and TRBJ2-7; the match to TRBD1 covers 8 bases. V dropped 2 bases and J dropped 6; count of bases not matched to a gene: 6. The CDR3 extends over 13 amino acids. Per the germline V gene, CDR1 is SQVTM and CDR2 is ANQGSEA.

The chain carries TRBV12-3 or TRBV12-4 and TRBJ2-2; D may be TRBD2 (6 bases). The CDR3 loop spans 14 amino acids. The V gene lost 2 bases and the J gene lost 7 bases, with 11 bases spanning the gap. The CDR3 nucleotides read TGTGCCAGCAGTTTATCTGGGGGGAACGGGGAGCTGTTTTTT. The encoded protein is CASSLSGGNGELFF.

This chain uses TRBV30 with TRBJ2-5; TRBD2 might be the D (5 bases). The CDR3 has 13 amino acids. V dropped 1 base and J dropped 4 bases, with 10 bases sitting between them. In germline, CDR1 is GTSNPN, CDR2 SVGIG (reference sequence). CDR3 loop: CAWSGGRVETQYF. CDR3 in DNA: TGTGCCTGGAGTGGCGGGCGGGTAGAGACCCAGTACTTC.

The chain combines TRBV4-2 with TRBJ1-1; D uncertain. Trimming removed 4 bases from V and 6 bases from J, with 9 bases in between. The CDR3 is 12 amino acids. The germline CDR1 and CDR2 sequences are LGHNA and YNFKEQ. CDR3: CASSPNRAEAFF. CDR3 nucleotides: TGTGCCAGCAGCCCTAACCGGGCTGAAGCTTTCTTT.

CDR3 nucleotide sequence: TGTGCCAGCAGTGAAGGGTACAGCTATGTCAATCAGCCCCAGCATTTT. Encoded protein: CASSEGYSYVNQPQHF. V is TRBV6-1 and J is TRBJ1-5; no definite D call. The CDR3 totals 16 residues. Trimming stripped 1 base from V and 3 bases from J, with 13 bases between. Germline V gene sequence: CDR1 MNHNS, CDR2 SASEGT.

The chain recombines TRBV30 with TRBJ1-5, with D tentatively TRBD1 (5 bases). Germline V gene data show CDR1 as GTSNPN and CDR2 as SVGIG (reference sequence). This CDR3 is 13 amino acids long. Trimming left V 5 bases short and J 0 bases short, with 8 bases between. CDR3 sequence reads: CAWGTGSNQPQHF. CDR3 sequence (DNA): TGTGCCTGGGGTACAGGTAGCAATCAGCCCCAGCATTTT.

This chain connects TRBV5-1 to TRBJ2-3; TRBD1 agrees at 7 bases. V shed 0 bases, J shed 1 base, and the junction held 5 bases outside the gene matches. CDR1 and CDR2 (germline): SGHRS, YFSETQ. The CDR3 consists of 16 residues. This CDR3 reads CASSLATGQGTDTQYF. CDR3 in DNA: TGCGCCAGCAGCTTGGCCACAGGACAGGGCACAGATACGCAGTATTTT.